A single sample gave rise to the 32 T cell receptor beta chains below, sequenced in a study of T-cell reconstitution after alpha-beta-depleted transplantation in children. Molecular barcoding with unique molecular identifiers was used for the TCRbeta library. TCRdb ran MiXCR on the PCR reads and lists one entry per CDR3 protein. Among 550,000 to 600,000 distinct CDR3 sequences listed, around 23% were seen once. Here the sequenced sample was PBMCs, mostly from graft donor cells, taken 360 days after TCRalphabeta/CD19-depleted stem cell transplant. These receptors all come from a boy under two years old who had a stem cell transplant for acute myeloid leukemia, so the T cells may come from the graft donor.

This clonotype has ten or more counts. The V call is TRBV5-1, the J call TRBJ2-5; maybe TRBD1 (5 bases). Trimming took 3 bases from V and 1 from J, leaving 7 bases between them. In germline, CDR1 is SGHRS, CDR2 YFSETQ. CDR3 length: 13 amino acids. The CDR3 spells CASSWGFQETQYF. For the CDR3, the DNA is TGCGCCAGCAGCTGGGGCTTCCAAGAGACCCAGTACTTC.

V usage is TRBV30 and J usage is TRBJ2-7; TRBD1 matches 7 bases. The CDR3 length is 14 residues. Germline V gene sequence: CDR1 GTSNPN, CDR2 SVGIG (reference sequence). Trimming took 0 bases from V and 5 from J; bases not matched to a gene: 7. The CDR3 here is CAWSVTGFMDEQYF. The CDR3 DNA follows: TGTGCCTGGAGTGTGACAGGGTTTATGGACGAGCAGTACTTC.

This clonotype was detected once. The V gene is TRBV30, the J gene TRBJ2-7, with TRBD2 as a possible D gene (5 bases). Between the trimmed V and J ends, which lost 3 bases and 0 bases, there was a span of 12 bases. Germline-derived CDR1 and CDR2 are GTSNPN and SVGIG (reference sequence). CDR3 length: 14 amino acids. The CDR3 region has the DNA TGTGCCTGGAGGGGAGAACCAACCTCCTACGAGCAGTACTTC. It yields the protein CAWRGEPTSYEQYF.

There are many counts of this clonotype. The chain carries TRBV6-2 or TRBV6-3 and TRBJ2-7; unclear D gene. V gave up 2 bases and J gave up 3 bases, with 8 bases separating them. Per germline, CDR1 MNHEY and CDR2 SVGEGT. This CDR3 spans 13 amino acids. The CDR3 is CASSYQDLYEQYV. The CDR3 DNA reads TGTGCCAGCAGTTACCAGGACCTCTACGAGCAGTACGTC.

This clonotype showed up just a few times. The chain employs TRBV5-1 and TRBJ2-7, with 7 bases aligning to TRBD1. Germline CDR1 and CDR2: SGHRS and YFSETQ. V dropped 4 bases and J dropped 4; count of bases not matched to a gene: 14. CDR3 length equals 16 residues. This CDR3 is CASSPRVFLRGYEQYF. The DNA of the CDR3 is TGCGCCAGCAGCCCTCGGGTGTTCCTCAGGGGGTACGAGCAGTACTTC.

This clonotype was counted between two and nine times. The chain combines TRBV5-1 with TRBJ2-5, with 9 bases fitting TRBD2. The CDR3 sequence is 16 residues long. After removal of 0 bases from V and 1 base from J, the junction contained 4 bases not matched to a gene. From germline, CDR1 is SGHRS and CDR2 YFSETQ. In DNA form, the CDR3 reads TGCGCCAGCAGCTTGGTTAGCGGGGGACTCCAAGAGACCCAGTACTTC. This codes for CASSLVSGGLQETQYF.

This clonotype has only one observation. This chain uses TRBV9 with TRBJ2-7, with D maybe TRBD1 (6 bases). Trimming cost V 0 bases and J 2 bases, with 15 bases left between them. Per germline, CDR1 SGDLS and CDR2 YYNGEE. The CDR3 has 16 residues. The CDR3: CASSVGAGAKAYEQYF. DNA for the CDR3: TGTGCCAGCAGCGTAGGGGCAGGGGCAAAAGCCTACGAGCAGTACTTC.

The chain uses TRBV7-2 and TRBJ1-3; tentative D call: TRBD1 (6 bases). CDR1 is SGHTA, CDR2 FQGNSA, per germline. There are 16 residues in the CDR3. Trimming shortened V by 2 bases and J by 0 bases, and 11 bases separated the two germline ends. The CDR3 DNA reads as TGTGCCAGCAGCTTATCAACAGGGCGCTCTGGAAACACCATATATTTT. This gives the protein CASSLSTGRSGNTIYF. The full variable domain, rest sourced from reference TRBV7-2 and TRBJ1-3, is GAGVSQSPSNKVTEKGKDVELRCDPISGHTALYWYRQSLGQGLEFLIYFQGNSAPDKSGLPSDRFSAERTGGSVSTLTIQRTQQEDSAVYLCASSLSTGRSGNTIYFGEGSWLTVV.

This clonotype occurred many times. The rearrangement links TRBV20-1 to TRBJ2-5, with 8 bases aligning to TRBD2. The J segment lost 4 bases and the V segment lost 6 bases, leaving 10 bases of the junction unmatched. The CDR3 runs 14 residues. Germline CDR1 is DFQATT and CDR2 is SNEGSKA (reference sequence). CDR3 nucleotide sequence: TGCAGTGCAGTGCCGGGACTAGGCCGAGAGACCCAGTACTTC. Its translation: CSAVPGLGRETQYF.

The chain is built from TRBV12-3 or TRBV12-4 and TRBJ2-3; maybe TRBD2 (7 bases). CDR3 length equals 15 residues. Trimming pared 7 bases from V and 5 bases from J, leaving 19 bases between. CDR3 coding DNA: TGTGCCAGCACCTCCTCGGGGGGCGGAAGAGATACGCAGTATTTT. This codes for CASTSSGGGRDTQYF.

The chain is built from TRBV7-9 and TRBJ2-5, with TRBD2 matching over 14 bases. The V and J ends lost 5 bases and 0 bases, in that order; junction bases with no gene match: 5. This CDR3 spans 17 amino acids. The germline V gene has CDR1 SEHNR and CDR2 FQNEAQ (reference sequence). CDR3 sequence (DNA): TGTGCCAGCAGCGTGACGACTAGCGGGGGGGACCAAGAGACCCAGTACTTC. Amino acid sequence: CASSVTTSGGDQETQYF.

The V and J genes are TRBV19 and TRBJ2-3; D is undetermined. CDR1 is LNHDA and CDR2 is SQIVND in the germline V gene (reference sequence). V lost 6 bases and J lost 4, with 14 bases in between. CDR3 length equals 14 residues. The CDR3 coding sequence is TGTGCCAGTAGGGCCATGGAGAGGCCAGATACGCAGTATTTT. Translation gives CASRAMERPDTQYF. The whole variable domain, remainder taken from reference TRBV19 and TRBJ2-3, is DGGITQSPKYLFRKEGQNVTLSCEQNLNHDAMYWYRQDPGQGLRLIYYSQIVNDFQKGDIAEGYSVSREKKESFPLTVTSAQKNPTAFYLCASRAMERPDTQYFGPGTRLTVL.

About this clonotype: Germline and junction disagree at one end, which may indicate a read error. V gene TRBV6-6 combines with J gene TRBJ1-3; no clear D gene. The CDR3 is made up of 11 amino acids. CDR1 MNHNY and CDR2 SVGAGI come from the germline V gene (reference sequence). CDR3 nucleotide sequence: TGTGCCAGCATTTGGGGAACCACCATATATTTT. Translating it yields CASIWGTTIYF.

This clonotype was picked up a small number of times. The CDR3 DNA is TGTGCCAGCAGTTTTTCGGACACCATGGGGCCCTACGAGCAGTACTTC. Amino acid sequence: CASSFSDTMGPYEQYF. The V call is TRBV6-5, the J call TRBJ2-7; possible D gene TRBD1, 5 bases. CDR3 size: 16 residues. Deletions cut 4 bases from V and 2 bases from J, with 18 bases between. In germline, CDR1 is MNHEY, CDR2 SVGAGI.

The chain is built from TRBV28 and TRBJ2-5; D might be TRBD1 (8 bases). With 7 bases removed from V and 0 bases from J, the gap between germline ends came to 15 bases. Per the germline V gene, CDR1 is MDHEN and CDR2 is SYDVKM. The CDR3 runs 15 residues. For the CDR3, the DNA is TGTGCCAGCAAACAGGGGGGGAAGTACCAAGAGACCCAGTACTTC. Translating it yields CASKQGGKYQETQYF. Drawing the rest from reference TRBV28 and TRBJ2-5, the complete variable domain is DVKVTQSSRYLVKRTGEKVFLECVQDMDHENMFWYRQDPGLGLRLIYFSYDVKMKEKGDIPEGYSVSREKKERFSLILESASTNQTSMYLCASKQGGKYQETQYFGPGTRLLVL.

V and J are TRBV6-5 and TRBJ2-1; D uncertain. This CDR3 contains 13 residues. The V end lost 2 bases, the J end lost 11 bases, and 13 bases lay between the germline ends. Germline-derived CDR1 and CDR2 are MNHEY and SVGAGI. CDR3 sequence (DNA): TGTGCCAGCAGTTACGGAATGGCGTCCAAGCAGTTCTTC. Translation gives CASSYGMASKQFF.

In this sample, this clonotype turned up a few times. The V call is TRBV21-1, the J call TRBJ2-7; the table's D call of TRBD2 was not tested on the DNA. TRBV21-1 is designated a pseudogene. The CDR3 extends over 14 amino acids. The CDR3 DNA follows: TGTGCCAGCAGCAGTCTAGCGGGGACCTACGAGCAGTACGTC. It yields the protein CASSSLAGTYEQYV.

The V call is TRBV6-5, the J call TRBJ1-2, with D tentatively TRBD1 (6 bases). The CDR3 spans 16 residues. CDR1 is MNHEY, CDR2 SVGAGI, per germline. Between the trimmed V and J ends, which lost 3 bases and 0 bases, there was a span of 14 bases. The CDR3 spells CASSYSGTPTNYGYTF. The CDR3, as DNA: TGTGCCAGCAGTTATTCCGGGACACCGACTAACTATGGCTACACCTTC.

There are many counts of this clonotype. The V call is TRBV5-1, the J call TRBJ2-1, with D possibly matching TRBD1 (6 bases). The germline V and J ends were trimmed by 4 bases and 4 bases, with 9 bases remaining between them. The germline V gene has CDR1 SGHRS and CDR2 YFSETQ. This CDR3 has 13 amino acids. The CDR3 DNA sequence: TGCGCCAGCAGCCCCGGACAGTACAATGAGCAGTTCTTC. Its translation is CASSPGQYNEQFF.

V and J are TRBV7-3 and TRBJ2-1; 7 bases align to TRBD2. Trimming at V came to 1 base and at J to 8 bases, leaving 8 bases not matched to a gene. The CDR3 consists of 15 residues. Germline V lookup: CDR1 SGHTA, CDR2 FQGTGA. This chain's CDR3 is CASSLNGRRGDEQFF. The CDR3 DNA reads as TGTGCCAGCAGCTTAAATGGACGACGGGGGGATGAGCAGTTCTTC.

There are many counts of this clonotype. The chain has TRBV27 and TRBJ2-2; no reliable D call. The CDR3 has 13 residues. Per the germline V gene, CDR1 is MNHEY and CDR2 is SMNVEV (reference sequence). V lost 6 bases to trimming and J lost 5 bases, with 10 bases between them. CDR3 residues: CASRWVGTGELFF. The CDR3 bases are TGTGCCAGCAGATGGGTAGGGACCGGGGAGCTGTTTTTT.

The J gene is TRBJ1-1, the V gene TRBV6-1; TRBD1 matches at 11 bases. Trimming took 7 bases from V and 0 from J; bases not matched to a gene: 10. In germline, CDR1 is MNHNS, CDR2 SASEGT. This CDR3 comprises 17 residues. Here the CDR3 reads CASIPTGTGGMNTEAFF. The CDR3 region has the DNA TGTGCCAGCATTCCGACCGGGACAGGGGGAATGAACACTGAAGCTTTCTTT.

This rearrangement joins TRBV7-2 to TRBJ2-5; D gene unclear. V lost 1 base, J lost 5 bases, and 14 bases lay in between. Per germline, CDR1 SGHTA and CDR2 FQGNSA. The CDR3 totals 15 residues. CDR3: CASSLGSRIRETQYF. CDR3 nucleotides: TGTGCCAGCAGCTTAGGGTCTAGAATAAGGGAGACCCAGTACTTC.

This clonotype was seen only a few times. The rearrangement uses TRBV12-3 or TRBV12-4 and TRBJ1-1, with 8 bases lining up with TRBD1. This CDR3 spans 15 amino acids. Trimming removed 1 base from V and 4 bases from J; junction bases left unmatched: 5. Written as DNA, the CDR3 is TGTGCCAGCAGTTTAGAGGCAGGGGGCGGCACTGAAGCTTTCTTT. Its protein product is CASSLEAGGGTEAFF.

A note on this clonotype: It may be a read error: a sequence one base away is much more abundant. J is TRBJ2-7 and V is TRBV20-1; 11 bases line up with TRBD2. The CDR3 sequence is 17 residues long. Per germline, CDR1 DFQATT and CDR2 SNEGSKA (reference sequence). CDR3 protein: CCASNPLTSGANYEQYF. CDR3 coding DNA: TGCTGTGCTTCTAACCCCCTGACTAGCGGGGCGAACTACGAGCAGTACTTC.

A few counts support this clonotype. V usage is TRBV12-3 or TRBV12-4 and J usage is TRBJ2-3, with D tentatively TRBD2 (5 bases). Deletions cut 3 bases from V and 9 bases from J, with 16 bases between. The CDR3 spans 14 residues. The CDR3 sequence is CASSFEGRGGTQYF. Written as DNA, the CDR3 is TGTGCCAGCAGTTTCGAGGGTCGGGGTGGGACGCAGTATTTT.

The rearrangement links TRBV20-1 to TRBJ2-7, with D possibly matching TRBD2 (6 bases). The germline V gene has CDR1 DFQATT and CDR2 SNEGSKA (reference sequence). The ends were cut back, 0 bases at V and 5 bases at J, with 14 bases in the middle. The CDR3 contains 14 residues. The CDR3 DNA follows: TGCAGTGCTAGAGATATTTCTAGCGAAGACGAGCAGTACTTC. This translates into CSARDISSEDEQYF.

This clonotype showed up many times. The rearrangement uses TRBV6-5 and TRBJ2-7, with D perhaps TRBD1 (5 bases). CDR1 and CDR2 (germline): MNHEY, SVGAGI. Trimming cost V 3 bases and J 4 bases, with 16 bases left between them. This CDR3 spans 15 amino acids. DNA for the CDR3: TGTGCCAGCAGTTATTCAGTCTATGACAGTTACGAGCAGTACTTC. As protein: CASSYSVYDSYEQYF.

This chain connects TRBV29-1 to TRBJ2-2, with D possibly being TRBD1 or TRBD2 (5 bases each). Germline values: CDR1 SQVTM, CDR2 ANQGSEA. The V end lost 7 bases, the J end lost 0 bases, and 9 bases lay between the germline ends. CDR3 size: 13 residues. This CDR3 is CSGGDPNTGELFF. As DNA, the CDR3 is TGCAGCGGTGGGGACCCGAACACCGGGGAGCTGTTTTTT.

The gene calls are TRBV20-1 and TRBJ1-1; 7 bases agree with TRBD1. The CDR3 sequence is 16 residues long. The J segment lost 5 bases and the V segment lost 3 bases, leaving 15 bases of the junction unmatched. Germline V gives CDR1 DFQATT, CDR2 SNEGSKA (reference sequence). CDR3 DNA: TGCAGTGCTAGTTTGGTTCCCAGACAGGGAGGTACTGAAGCTTTCTTT. The encoded protein is CSASLVPRQGGTEAFF.

Ten or more counts support this clonotype. This sequence joins TRBV20-1 and TRBJ2-5; D gene unclear. Germline loops: CDR1 DFQATT, CDR2 SNEGSKA (reference sequence). This CDR3 is built from 11 residues. The CDR3 protein is CSALVGETQYF. CDR3 nucleotides: TGCAGCGCCTTGGTTGGGGAGACCCAGTACTTC.

This clonotype came up many times. The rearrangement joins TRBV29-1 to TRBJ1-1, with unresolved D. V dropped 5 bases and J dropped 1 base, with 11 bases sitting between them. The CDR3 sequence is 13 residues long. Germline values: CDR1 SQVTM, CDR2 ANQGSEA. CDR3 DNA sequence: TGCAGCGTTCGGGGAAAATGGAACACTGAAGCTTTCTTT. Its protein product is CSVRGKWNTEAFF.